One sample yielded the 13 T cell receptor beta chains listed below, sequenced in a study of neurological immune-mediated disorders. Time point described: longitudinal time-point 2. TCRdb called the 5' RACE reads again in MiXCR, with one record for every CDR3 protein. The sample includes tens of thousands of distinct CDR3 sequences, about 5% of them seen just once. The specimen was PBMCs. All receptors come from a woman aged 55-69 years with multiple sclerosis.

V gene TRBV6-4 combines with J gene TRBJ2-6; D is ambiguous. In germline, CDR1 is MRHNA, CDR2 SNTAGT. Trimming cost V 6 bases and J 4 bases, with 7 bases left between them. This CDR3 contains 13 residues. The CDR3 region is CASRTVGANVLTF. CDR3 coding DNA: TGTGCCAGCAGGACCGTGGGGGCCAACGTCCTGACTTTC.

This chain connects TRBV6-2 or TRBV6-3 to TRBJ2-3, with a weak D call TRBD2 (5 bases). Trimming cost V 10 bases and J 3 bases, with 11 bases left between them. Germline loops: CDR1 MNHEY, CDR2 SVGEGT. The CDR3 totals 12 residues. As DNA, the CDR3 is TGTGCCACCGCGCGGGTGACAGATACGCAGTATTTT. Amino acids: CATARVTDTQYF.

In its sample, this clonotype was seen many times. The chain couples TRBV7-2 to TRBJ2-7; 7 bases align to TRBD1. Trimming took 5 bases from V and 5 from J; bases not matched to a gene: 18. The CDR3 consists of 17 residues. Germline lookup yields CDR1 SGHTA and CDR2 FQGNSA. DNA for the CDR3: TGTGCCAGCAGCCCGGGAATCTTTATAGGGGGCTTGGACGAGCAGTACTTC. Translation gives CASSPGIFIGGLDEQYF.

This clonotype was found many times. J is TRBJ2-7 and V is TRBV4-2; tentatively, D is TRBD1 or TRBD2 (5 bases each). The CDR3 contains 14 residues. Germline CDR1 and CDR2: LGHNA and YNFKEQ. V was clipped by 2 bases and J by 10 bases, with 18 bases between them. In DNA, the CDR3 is TGTGCCAGCAGCCAATTGCCCGAGGACACGGGACAGTACTTC. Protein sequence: CASSQLPEDTGQYF.

The CDR3 nucleotides read TGTGCCAGCAGCCATCGGACAGGGAGGGTTGCCGGGGAGCTGTTTTTT. Translation gives CASSHRTGRVAGELFF. The chain uses TRBV3-1 and TRBJ2-2; the D gene is possibly TRBD1 (8 bases). CDR1 and CDR2 (germline): LGHDT, YNNKEL (reference sequence). The V and J ends lost 3 bases and 6 bases respectively, with 17 bases between them. CDR3 length equals 16 residues.

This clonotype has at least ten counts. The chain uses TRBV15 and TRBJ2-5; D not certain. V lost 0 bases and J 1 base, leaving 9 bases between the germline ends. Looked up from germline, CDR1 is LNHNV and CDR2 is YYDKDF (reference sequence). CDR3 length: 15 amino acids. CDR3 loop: CATSRDHGSQETQYF. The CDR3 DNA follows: TGTGCCACCAGCAGAGATCACGGATCCCAAGAGACCCAGTACTTC.

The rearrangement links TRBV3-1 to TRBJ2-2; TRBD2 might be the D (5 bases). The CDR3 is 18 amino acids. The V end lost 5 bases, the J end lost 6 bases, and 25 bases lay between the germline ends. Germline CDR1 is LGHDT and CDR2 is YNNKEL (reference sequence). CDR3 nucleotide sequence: TGTGCCAGCAGCGATATCACCGGGGTCGGACTTCCCGCCGGGGAGCTGTTTTTT. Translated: CASSDITGVGLPAGELFF.

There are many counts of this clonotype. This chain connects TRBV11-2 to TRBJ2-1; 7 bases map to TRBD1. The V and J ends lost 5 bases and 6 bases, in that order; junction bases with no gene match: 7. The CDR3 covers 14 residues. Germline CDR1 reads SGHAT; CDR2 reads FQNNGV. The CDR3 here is CASSLTGVINEQFF. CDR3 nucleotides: TGTGCCAGCAGCCTAACAGGGGTTATCAATGAGCAGTTCTTC.

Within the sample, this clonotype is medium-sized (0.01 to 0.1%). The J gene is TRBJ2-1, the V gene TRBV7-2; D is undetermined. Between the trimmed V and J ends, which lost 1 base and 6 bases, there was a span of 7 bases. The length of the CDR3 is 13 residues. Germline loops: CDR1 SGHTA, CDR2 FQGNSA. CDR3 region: CASSLEVANEQFF. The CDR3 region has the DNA TGTGCCAGCAGCTTAGAAGTAGCCAATGAGCAGTTCTTC.

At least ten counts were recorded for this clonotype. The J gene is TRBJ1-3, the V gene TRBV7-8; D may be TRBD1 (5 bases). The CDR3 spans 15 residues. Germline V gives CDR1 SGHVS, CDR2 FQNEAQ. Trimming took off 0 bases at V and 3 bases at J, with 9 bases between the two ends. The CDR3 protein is CASSLAAGVGNTIYF. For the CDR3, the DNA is TGTGCCAGCAGCTTAGCGGCGGGGGTTGGAAACACCATATATTTT.

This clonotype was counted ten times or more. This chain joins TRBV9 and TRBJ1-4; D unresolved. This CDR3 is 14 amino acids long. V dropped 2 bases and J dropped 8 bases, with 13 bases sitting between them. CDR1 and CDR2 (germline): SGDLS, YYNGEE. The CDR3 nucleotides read TGTGCCAGCAGCGTTGACTACAGCCTCGAAAAACTGTTTTTT. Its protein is CASSVDYSLEKLFF.

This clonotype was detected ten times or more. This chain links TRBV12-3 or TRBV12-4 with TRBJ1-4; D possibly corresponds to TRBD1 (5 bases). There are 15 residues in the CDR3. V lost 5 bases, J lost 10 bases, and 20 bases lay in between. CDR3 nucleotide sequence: TGTGCCAGCAGTCCCGACCTGGGGCCTTTAGGAAAACTGTTTTTT. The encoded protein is CASSPDLGPLGKLFF.

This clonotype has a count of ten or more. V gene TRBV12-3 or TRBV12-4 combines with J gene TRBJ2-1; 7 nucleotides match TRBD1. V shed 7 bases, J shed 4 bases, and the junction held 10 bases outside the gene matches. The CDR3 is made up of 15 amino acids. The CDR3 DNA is TGTGCCAGCAAGAACGACAGGGTTCTTTACAATGAGCAGTTCTTC. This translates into CASKNDRVLYNEQFF.